Reported below is one TCR beta chain. Its antigen is unidentified. The data were produced by immunoSEQ multiplex PCR, yet TCRdb's version contains in-frame clones alone and is incomplete. The sample includes more than 75,000 clones, around 84% seen only once; the top ten take about 25%. Chemo-refractory metastatic non-small-cell lung cancer patients were treated with focal radiation plus CTLA-4 blockade with ipilimumab. The data originate from a study of radiotherapy plus CTLA-4 blockade in lung cancer. Study observations and caveats: Expansion in blood of tumor-derived TCR clones was seen after radiotherapy plus ipilimumab. Interferon-beta, together with early blood T cell clone dynamics, reportedly best predicted response.

Trimming stripped 6 bases from V and 3 bases from J, with 7 bases between. CDR1 is SNHLY, CDR2 FYNNEI, per germline. The CDR3 length is 12 residues. This TCR derives from a human donor with non-small cell lung cancer that progressed on radiotherapy plus ipilimumab. The sequencing used peripheral blood, collected from a patient treated with radiotherapy plus ipilimumab. The rearrangement uses TRBV2 and TRBJ2-3; D is unclear. The CDR3 DNA is TGTGCCAGCAGACTACGGACAGATACGCAGTATTTT. Its protein product is CASRLRTDTQYF.